This T cell receptor (beta chain) originates from a study of neoadjuvant nivolumab and ipilimumab in lung cancer. Sequencing was performed with immunoSEQ multiplex PCR; in TCRdb, only in-frame clones are kept and a portion is missing. The table shows more than 25,000 clones, with 76% occurring only once. The CDR3 extends over 15 amino acids. The V segment lost 5 bases and the J segment 8 bases; nucleotides outside the gene matches: 9. Germline V CDR1 and CDR2: SEHNR, FQNEAQ (reference sequence). The clonotype was recovered from an adult with non-small cell lung cancer. The genes are TRBV7-9 and TRBJ2-1; 10 bases are shared with TRBD1. Source: tumor tissue, taken after neoadjuvant nivolumab, alone or with ipilimumab, at or shortly before surgery. The CDR3 spells CASSIGQGVTDEQFF. In nucleotides, the CDR3 is TGTGCCAGCAGCATCGGACAGGGGGTTACCGATGAGCAGTTCTTC.